What follows are 8 T cell receptor beta chains derived from one specimen sequenced in a study of radiotherapy plus CTLA-4 blockade in lung cancer. Clones were sequenced by immunoSEQ multiplex PCR, and TCRdb holds only the in-frame ones, with some missing. The sample has about 73,000 clones, about nine tenths seen once. This material consisted of peripheral blood, taken from a patient treated with radiotherapy plus ipilimumab. The receptors originated from a human donor with non-small cell lung cancer that progressed on radiotherapy plus ipilimumab.

The count of this clone is one. This chain uses TRBV27 with TRBJ2-7, with 10 nucleotides matching TRBD1. Germline loops: CDR1 MNHEY, CDR2 SMNVEV (reference sequence). J was trimmed by 5 bases and V by 5 bases; bases with no gene match: 6. This CDR3 is built from 14 residues. The CDR3 bases are TGTGCCAGCAGTAAAGGGGACAGGGGAGACGAGCAGTACGTC. Translation gives CASSKGDRGDEQYV.

This clone came up once. The CDR3 nucleotides read TGTGCCTGGAGAGGGGACAGGAGACAAGAGACCCAGTACTTC. Protein product: CAWRGDRRQETQYF. The V and J genes are TRBV30 and TRBJ2-5; 8 positions agree with TRBD1. Looked up from germline, CDR1 is GTSNPN and CDR2 is SVGIG (reference sequence). The CDR3 has 14 residues. V gave up 3 bases and J gave up 2 bases; unmatched junction bases: 5. The complete variable domain, with remaining parts taken from reference TRBV30 and TRBJ2-5, reads SQTIHQWPATLVQPVGSPLSLECTVEGTSNPNLYWYRQAAGRGLQLLFYSVGIGQISSEVPQNLSASRPQDRQFILSSKKLLLSDSGFYLCAWRGDRRQETQYFGPGTRLLVL.

The chain has TRBV5-1 and TRBJ2-7, with 9 bases identical to TRBD2. CDR1 SGHRS and CDR2 YFSETQ come from the germline V gene. After removal of 7 bases from V and 6 bases from J, the junction contained 8 bases not matched to a gene. The CDR3 loop spans 13 amino acids. The CDR3 sequence: CASRWREGAEQYV. CDR3 DNA: TGCGCCAGCCGTTGGCGGGAGGGGGCCGAGCAGTACGTC.

This sequence joins TRBV18 and TRBJ2-3; the D gene is possibly TRBD2 (5 bases). This CDR3 comprises 15 residues. Germline lookup yields CDR1 KGHSH and CDR2 LQKENI. V lost 6 bases to trimming and J lost 3 bases, with 16 bases between them. The CDR3 sequence: CASSRDYGKTDTQYF. The CDR3 region has the DNA TGTGCCAGCTCTCGCGACTACGGGAAGACAGATACGCAGTATTTT.

This chain connects TRBV9 to TRBJ2-3; tentatively, D is TRBD2 (6 bases). Germline V gene sequence: CDR1 SGDLS, CDR2 YYNGEE. There are 15 residues in the CDR3. The V gene lost 4 bases and the J gene lost 2 bases, with 14 bases spanning the gap. The CDR3 protein is CASSFGTQYTDTQYF. The CDR3 DNA is TGTGCCAGCAGCTTCGGGACTCAATACACAGATACGCAGTATTTT.

V gene TRBV9 combines with J gene TRBJ1-2; TRBD1 is a possible D gene (6 bases). CDR3 length: 13 residues. Germline assignment: CDR1 SGDLS and CDR2 YYNGEE. Trimming left V 1 base short and J 7 bases short, with 11 bases between. CDR3 nucleotides: TGTGCCAGCAGCGTATTGGGCAGGGGTGGCTACACCTTC. Protein sequence: CASSVLGRGGYTF.

V gene TRBV30 combines with J gene TRBJ2-7; TRBD2 matches at 8 bases. The ends lost 2 bases at V and 5 bases at J; junction bases unmatched: 8. Germline CDR1 reads GTSNPN; CDR2 reads SVGIG (reference sequence). The length of the CDR3 is 14 residues. CDR3 sequence reads: CAWSSGAGAHEQYF. The CDR3 DNA follows: TGTGCCTGGAGTAGTGGAGCGGGAGCACACGAGCAGTACTTC.

The sample holds one count of this clone. This rearrangement joins TRBV2 to TRBJ1-1; 9 nucleotides align to TRBD1. After removal of 6 bases from V and 5 bases from J, the junction contained 7 bases not matched to a gene. Germline V CDR1 and CDR2: SNHLY, FYNNEI. This CDR3 is 14 amino acids long. The CDR3 DNA reads as TGTGCCAGCAGCGCGGACAGGGGCTGGACTGAAGCTTTCTTT. Encoded protein: CASSADRGWTEAFF. The full variable domain, in which reference TRBV2 and TRBJ1-1 provide the parts outside the CDR3, is EPEVTQTPSHQVTQMGQEVILRCVPISNHLYFYWYRQILGQKVEFLVSFYNNEISEKSEIFDDQFSVERPDGSNFTLKIRSTKLEDSAMYFCASSADRGWTEAFFGQGTRLTVV.